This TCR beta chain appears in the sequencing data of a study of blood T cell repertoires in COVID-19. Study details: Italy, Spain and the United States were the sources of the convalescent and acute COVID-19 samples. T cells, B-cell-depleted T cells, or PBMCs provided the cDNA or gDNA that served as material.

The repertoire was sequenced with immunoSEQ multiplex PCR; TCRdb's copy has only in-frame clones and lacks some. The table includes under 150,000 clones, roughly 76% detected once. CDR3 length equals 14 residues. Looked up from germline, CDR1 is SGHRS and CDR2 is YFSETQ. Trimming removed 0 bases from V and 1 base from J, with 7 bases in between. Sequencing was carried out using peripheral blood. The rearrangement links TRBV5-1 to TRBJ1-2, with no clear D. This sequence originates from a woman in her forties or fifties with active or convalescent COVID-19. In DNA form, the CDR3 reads TGCGCCAGCAGCTTGGACATGGTTAACTATGGCTACACCTTC. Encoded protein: CASSLDMVNYGYTF.